This TCR beta chain emerged from a study of cytotoxic CD8 clonotypes in ibrutinib-treated CLL. Study background: Partial responses numbered approximately 24 and complete responses 2; after a median around 68 months, about 14 stayed remitted and approximately twelve progressed. Study findings and constraints: Clonality went up at ibrutinib response and then declined back toward baseline at progression. Among the clonotypes, public ones were uncommon and contracted or held stable on treatment. Researchers report that baseline clonality outpaced age-matched healthy donors and tracked circulating CD8+ T-cell counts.

As to this clone: Antigen unknown.

The CDR3 is 18 amino acids. The V and J ends lost 4 bases and 1 base, in that order; junction bases with no gene match: 11. Germline values: CDR1 MDHEN, CDR2 SYDVKM. Data came from immunoSEQ multiplex PCR; TCRdb stores just in-frame clones and leaves some out. The data show 250,000 or so clones, 70% seen once. The gene calls are TRBV28 and TRBJ1-4; 8 bases are shared with TRBD1. Specimen: PBMCs, collected after 24 months of ibrutinib treatment. This receptor was taken from a human donor with chronic lymphocytic leukemia. The CDR3 spells CASSSGQEIFRTNEKLFF. In nucleotides, the CDR3 is TGTGCCAGCAGTTCGGGACAGGAGATCTTTAGAACTAATGAAAAACTGTTTTTT.